These 16 T cell receptor beta chains were sequenced from one sample in a study of T cell responses to AZD1222 COVID-19 vaccine. This table comes from immunoSEQ multiplex PCR, and its TCRdb copy is limited to in-frame clones, with some not included. The sample has 150,000 or so clones; 90% are singletons. Sequencing used peripheral blood, obtained on day 0 of AZD1222 vaccination. The receptors come from an adult in good health.

This clone was observed once. This chain joins TRBV19 and TRBJ2-3, with D hard to call. The CDR3 runs 13 residues. Trimming took 3 bases from V and 2 from J, leaving 6 bases between them. Germline V gives CDR1 LNHDA, CDR2 SQIVND (reference sequence). CDR3 loop: CASSMTLTDTQYF. The CDR3 DNA is TGTGCCAGTAGTATGACCCTCACAGATACGCAGTATTTT.

The sample holds a few counts of this clone. V and J are TRBV7-2 and TRBJ2-2; 8 nucleotides match TRBD2. V was pared by 6 bases and J by 0 bases, with 9 bases of the junction left unmatched. Per the germline V gene, CDR1 is SGHTA and CDR2 is FQGNSA. This CDR3 spans 17 amino acids. Written as DNA, the CDR3 is TGTGCCAGCAGAGATCGGGGGGGATTATCGAACACCGGGGAGCTGTTTTTT. It specifies CASRDRGGLSNTGELFF. The full variable domain, with the rest looked up from reference TRBV7-2 and TRBJ2-2, is GAGVSQSPSNKVTEKGKDVELRCDPISGHTALYWYRQSLGQGLEFLIYFQGNSAPDKSGLPSDRFSAERTGGSVSTLTIQRTQQEDSAVYLCASRDRGGLSNTGELFFGEGSRLTVL.

J is TRBJ2-1 and V is TRBV24-1; 8 bases align to TRBD1. Germline lookup yields CDR1 KGHDR and CDR2 SFDVKD. The CDR3 consists of 16 residues. Trimming cost V 5 bases and J 0 bases; bases outside gene matches: 5. The CDR3 is CATSASGTGSYNEQFF. The CDR3 DNA reads TGTGCCACCAGTGCTTCCGGGACAGGCTCCTACAATGAGCAGTTCTTC.

The chain employs TRBV6-5 and TRBJ1-6, with TRBD1 as a possible D gene (6 bases). This CDR3 has 14 residues. V was clipped by 6 bases and J by 4 bases, with 10 bases between them. In germline, CDR1 is MNHEY, CDR2 SVGAGI. The CDR3, as DNA: TGTGCCAGCAGGGGTACAGGGTATAATTCACCCCTCCACTTT. It specifies CASRGTGYNSPLHF.

The sample holds one count of this clone. Written as DNA, the CDR3 is TGTGCCAGCAGCTCCGGGACTCTCGGACAGAATGAGCAGTTCTTC. This encodes CASSSGTLGQNEQFF. This chain joins TRBV9 and TRBJ2-1, with D perhaps TRBD1 or TRBD2 (6 bases each). V gave up 4 bases and J gave up 7 bases, with 18 bases separating them. From germline, CDR1 is SGDLS and CDR2 YYNGEE. The CDR3 loop spans 15 amino acids.

J is TRBJ1-5 and V is TRBV18; 8 bases map to TRBD1. The CDR3 consists of 14 residues. Trimming at V came to 4 bases and at J to 5 bases, leaving 4 bases not matched to a gene. Looked up from germline, CDR1 is KGHSH and CDR2 is LQKENI. CDR3 region: CASSQRGQDQPQHF. For the CDR3, the DNA is TGTGCCAGCTCACAAAGGGGACAGGATCAGCCCCAGCATTTT.

This clone was observed a few times. The chain has TRBV11-2 and TRBJ2-7, with D tentatively TRBD1 (5 bases). The V end lost 5 bases, the J end lost 0 bases, and 20 bases lay between the germline ends. The CDR3 runs to 17 residues. Germline lookup yields CDR1 SGHAT and CDR2 FQNNGV. The CDR3 DNA is TGTGCCAGCAGCCCGCGACACTCAGGGTACAGCTCCTACGAGCAGTACTTC. This encodes CASSPRHSGYSSYEQYF.

The chain combines TRBV4-1 with TRBJ2-3; 10 bases are shared with TRBD1. CDR3 length: 16 residues. Germline V gives CDR1 MGHRA, CDR2 YSYEKL. V lost 3 bases, J lost 3 bases, and 6 bases stayed unmatched. The CDR3 loop is CASSQGWTGGTDTQYF. The CDR3 DNA sequence: TGCGCCAGCAGCCAGGGGTGGACAGGGGGTACAGATACGCAGTATTTT.

The chain uses TRBV5-1 and TRBJ1-6; unclear D gene. The length of the CDR3 is 11 residues. Germline lookup yields CDR1 SGHRS and CDR2 YFSETQ. The V end lost 4 bases, the J end lost 13 bases, and 9 bases lay between the germline ends. The CDR3 here is CASSEPGPLHF. Written as DNA, the CDR3 is TGCGCCAGCAGCGAGCCGGGTCCCCTCCACTTT.

This clone has just one count. The chain combines TRBV7-2 with TRBJ2-7, with D tentatively TRBD2 (5 bases). CDR3 size: 13 residues. V was clipped by 2 bases and J by 5 bases, with 10 bases between them. Germline V lookup: CDR1 SGHTA, CDR2 FQGNSA. CDR3 DNA: TGTGCCAGCAGCTTATGGGAGCGCCACGAGCAGTACTTC. It is translated as CASSLWERHEQYF.

The chain employs TRBV5-1 and TRBJ1-1; tentatively, D is TRBD1 (5 bases). CDR1 and CDR2 (germline): SGHRS, YFSETQ. The CDR3 is 12 residues long. V was shortened by 4 bases and J by 4 bases, with 8 bases between the two germline ends. The CDR3 is CASSVDSTEAFF. The CDR3 DNA reads as TGCGCCAGCAGCGTTGACAGCACTGAAGCTTTCTTT.

This clone has a single count. V usage is TRBV18 and J usage is TRBJ1-2, with D unresolved. CDR3 size: 14 residues. Looked up from germline, CDR1 is KGHSH and CDR2 is LQKENI. Trimming removed 6 bases at V and 7 bases at J, with 18 bases between. The CDR3 bases are TGTGCCAGCTCCCGTTCACGGACGGAGGGTGGCTACACCTTC. This translates into CASSRSRTEGGYTF.

This clone appeared once. The chain couples TRBV7-9 to TRBJ1-1; unclear D gene. Trimming left V 2 bases short and J 7 bases short, with 11 bases between. CDR3 length: 13 amino acids. Germline values: CDR1 SEHNR, CDR2 FQNEAQ (reference sequence). The CDR3 coding sequence is TGTGCCAGCAGCTTAACCCCGTCAGATGAAGCTTTCTTT. It codes for CASSLTPSDEAFF.

The genes are TRBV29-1 and TRBJ2-2; D is perhaps TRBD1 (6 bases). The CDR3 sequence is 14 residues long. Trimming removed 6 bases at V and 0 bases at J, with 11 bases between. Germline CDR1 is SQVTM and CDR2 is ANQGSEA. CDR3 sequence: CSVWTASNTGELFF. The DNA of the CDR3 is TGCAGCGTCTGGACAGCCTCGAACACCGGGGAGCTGTTTTTT.

V is TRBV24-1 and J is TRBJ1-2; D not certain. This CDR3 region has 13 residues. Looked up from germline, CDR1 is KGHDR and CDR2 is SFDVKD. V was shortened by 5 bases and J by 8 bases, with 14 bases between the two germline ends. CDR3 nucleotides: TGTGCCACCAGTGGGCCTGGGGAATCCGGCTACACCTTC. Translated: CATSGPGESGYTF.

The CDR3 here is CASGEGTGNTIYF. CDR3 DNA sequence: TGTGCCAGCGGCGAAGGGACTGGAAACACCATATATTTT. This chain connects TRBV28 to TRBJ1-3; D gene unclear. This CDR3 has 13 residues. The germline V gene has CDR1 MDHEN and CDR2 SYDVKM. Trimming removed 8 bases from V and 2 bases from J, with 10 bases in between.